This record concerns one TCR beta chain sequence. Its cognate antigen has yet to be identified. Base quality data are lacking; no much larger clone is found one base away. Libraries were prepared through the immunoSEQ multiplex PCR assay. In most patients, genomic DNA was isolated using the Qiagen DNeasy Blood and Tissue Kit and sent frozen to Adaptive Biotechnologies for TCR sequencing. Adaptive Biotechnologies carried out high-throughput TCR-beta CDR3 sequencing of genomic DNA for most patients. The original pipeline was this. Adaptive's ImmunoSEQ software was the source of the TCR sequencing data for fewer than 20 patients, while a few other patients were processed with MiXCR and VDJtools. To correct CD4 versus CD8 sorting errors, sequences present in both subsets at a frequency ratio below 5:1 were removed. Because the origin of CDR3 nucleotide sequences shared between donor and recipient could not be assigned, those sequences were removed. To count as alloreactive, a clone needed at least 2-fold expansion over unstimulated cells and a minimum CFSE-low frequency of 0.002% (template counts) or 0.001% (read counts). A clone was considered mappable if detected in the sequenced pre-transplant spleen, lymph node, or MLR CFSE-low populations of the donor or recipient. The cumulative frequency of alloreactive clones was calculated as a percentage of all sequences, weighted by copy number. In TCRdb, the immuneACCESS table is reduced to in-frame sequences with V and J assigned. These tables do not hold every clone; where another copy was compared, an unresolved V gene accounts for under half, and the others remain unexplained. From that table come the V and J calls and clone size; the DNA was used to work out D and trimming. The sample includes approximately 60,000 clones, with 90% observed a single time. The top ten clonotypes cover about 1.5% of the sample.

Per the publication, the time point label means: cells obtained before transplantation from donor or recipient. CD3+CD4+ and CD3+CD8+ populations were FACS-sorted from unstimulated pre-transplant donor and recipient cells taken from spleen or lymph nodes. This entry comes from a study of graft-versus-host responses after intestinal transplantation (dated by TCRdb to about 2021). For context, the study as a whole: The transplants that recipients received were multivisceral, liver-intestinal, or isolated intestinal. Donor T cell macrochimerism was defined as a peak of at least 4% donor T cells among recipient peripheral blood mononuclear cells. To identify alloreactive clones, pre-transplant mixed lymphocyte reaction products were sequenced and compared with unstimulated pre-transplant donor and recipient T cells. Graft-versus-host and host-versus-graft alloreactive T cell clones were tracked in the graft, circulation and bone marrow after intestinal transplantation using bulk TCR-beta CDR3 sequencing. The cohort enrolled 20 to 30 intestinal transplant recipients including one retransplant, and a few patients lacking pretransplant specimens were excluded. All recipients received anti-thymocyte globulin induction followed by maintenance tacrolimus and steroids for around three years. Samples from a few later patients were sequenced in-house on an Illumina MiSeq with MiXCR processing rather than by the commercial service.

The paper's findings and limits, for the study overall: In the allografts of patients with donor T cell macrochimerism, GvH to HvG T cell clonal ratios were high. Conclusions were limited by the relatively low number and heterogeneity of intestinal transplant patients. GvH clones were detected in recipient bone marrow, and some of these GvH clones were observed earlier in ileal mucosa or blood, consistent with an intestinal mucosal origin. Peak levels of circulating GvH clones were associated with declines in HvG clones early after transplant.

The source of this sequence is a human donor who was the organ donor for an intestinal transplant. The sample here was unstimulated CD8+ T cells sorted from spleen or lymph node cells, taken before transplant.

The DNA sequence is TGTGCCAGCAGCCCCCCGGGGTCCCCGAACACCGGGGAGCTGTTTTTT. Translated, it gives CASSPPGSPNTGELFF. Recombination connected TRBV7-9 to TRBJ2-2, and the D gene may be TRBD2, 5 bases matching. Measured from the cysteine to the phenylalanine, the CDR3 is 16 residues long. Left in the record is the CDR3 DNA by itself, 48 bases read in frame from the first base. V is shortened by 5 bases, J by 0 bases, and the region joining them spans 13 bases. CDR1 SEHNR and CDR2 FQNEAQ are derived from the germline V gene (reference sequence).